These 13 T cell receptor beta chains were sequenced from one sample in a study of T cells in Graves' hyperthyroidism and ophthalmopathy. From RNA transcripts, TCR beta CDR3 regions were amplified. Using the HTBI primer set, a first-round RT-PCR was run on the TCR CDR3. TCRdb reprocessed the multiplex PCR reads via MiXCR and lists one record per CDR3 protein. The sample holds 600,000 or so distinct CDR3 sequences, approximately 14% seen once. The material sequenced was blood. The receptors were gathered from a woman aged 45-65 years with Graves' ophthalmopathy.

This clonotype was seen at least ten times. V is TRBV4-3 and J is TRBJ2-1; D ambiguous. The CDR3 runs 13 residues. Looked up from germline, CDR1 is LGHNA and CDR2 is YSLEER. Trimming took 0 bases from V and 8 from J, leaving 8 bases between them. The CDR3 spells CASSQDHSDEQFF. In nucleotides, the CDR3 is TGCGCCAGCAGCCAAGATCACTCGGATGAGCAGTTCTTC.

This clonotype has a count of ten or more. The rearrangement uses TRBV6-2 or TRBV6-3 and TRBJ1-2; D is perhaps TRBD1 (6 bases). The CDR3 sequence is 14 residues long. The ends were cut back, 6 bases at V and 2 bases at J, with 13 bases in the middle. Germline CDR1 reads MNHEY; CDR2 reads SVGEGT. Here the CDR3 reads CASRPGGTNYGYTF. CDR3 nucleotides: TGTGCCAGCAGACCGGGAGGGACAAACTATGGCTACACCTTC.

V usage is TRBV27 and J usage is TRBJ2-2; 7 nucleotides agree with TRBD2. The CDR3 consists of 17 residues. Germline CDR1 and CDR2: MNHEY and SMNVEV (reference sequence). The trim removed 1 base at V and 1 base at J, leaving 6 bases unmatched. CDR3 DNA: TGTGCCAGCAGTTTATACCTAGCGGCAGGGAACACCGGGGAGCTGTTTTTT. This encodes CASSLYLAAGNTGELFF.

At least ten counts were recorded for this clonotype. The CDR3 loop is CASRWGAANTGELFF. The CDR3 coding sequence is TGTGCCAGCAGATGGGGGGCCGCGAACACCGGGGAGCTGTTTTTT. The chain carries TRBV3-1 and TRBJ2-2, with D possibly called TRBD1 or TRBD2 (6 bases each). The germline gives CDR1 LGHDT, CDR2 YNNKEL (reference sequence). The V and J ends lost 6 bases and 0 bases respectively, with 11 bases between them. The CDR3 length is 15 residues.

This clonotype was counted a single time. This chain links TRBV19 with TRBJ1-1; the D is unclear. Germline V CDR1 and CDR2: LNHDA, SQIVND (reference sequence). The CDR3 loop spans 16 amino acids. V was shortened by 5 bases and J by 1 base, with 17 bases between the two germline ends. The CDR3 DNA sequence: TGTGCCAGTAGTCTACCCTCCGGGAGGTCGAACACTGAAGCTTTCTTT. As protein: CASSLPSGRSNTEAFF.

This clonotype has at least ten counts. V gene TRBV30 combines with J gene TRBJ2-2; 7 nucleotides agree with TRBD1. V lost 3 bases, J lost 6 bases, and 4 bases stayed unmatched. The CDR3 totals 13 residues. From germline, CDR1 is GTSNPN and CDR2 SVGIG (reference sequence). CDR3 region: CAWRGGASGELFF. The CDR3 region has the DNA TGTGCCTGGAGAGGGGGCGCTTCCGGGGAGCTGTTTTTT.

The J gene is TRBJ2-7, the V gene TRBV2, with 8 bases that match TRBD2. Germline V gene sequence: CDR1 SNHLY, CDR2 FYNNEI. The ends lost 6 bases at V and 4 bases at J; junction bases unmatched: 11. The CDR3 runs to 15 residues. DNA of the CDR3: TGTGCCAGCAGCAAAACTAGCGGACCGCAGTACGAGCAGTACTTC. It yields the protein CASSKTSGPQYEQYF.

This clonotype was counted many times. CDR3 region: CASSLRGRSSYNEQFF. Here the CDR3 DNA reads TGTGCCAGCAGTTTAAGGGGACGGAGCTCCTACAATGAGCAGTTCTTC. V gene TRBV27 combines with J gene TRBJ2-1; possibly TRBD1 or TRBD2 for D (5 bases each). Germline-derived CDR1 and CDR2 are MNHEY and SMNVEV (reference sequence). The CDR3 has 16 residues. Between the trimmed V and J ends, which lost 2 bases and 0 bases, there was a span of 11 bases.

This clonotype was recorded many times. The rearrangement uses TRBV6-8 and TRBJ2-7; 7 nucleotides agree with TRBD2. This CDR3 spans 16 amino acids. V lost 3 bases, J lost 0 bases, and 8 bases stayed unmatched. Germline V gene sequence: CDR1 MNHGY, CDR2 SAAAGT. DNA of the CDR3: TGTGCCAGCAGTTATTGTCTAGCGGACCCCTCCTACGAGCAGTACTTC. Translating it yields CASSYCLADPSYEQYF.

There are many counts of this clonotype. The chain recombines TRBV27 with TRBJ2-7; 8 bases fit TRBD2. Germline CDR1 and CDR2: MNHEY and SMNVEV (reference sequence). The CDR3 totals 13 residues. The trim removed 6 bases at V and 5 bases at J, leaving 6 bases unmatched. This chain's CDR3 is CASRAGGENEQYF. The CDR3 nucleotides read TGTGCCAGCAGGGCGGGAGGTGAGAACGAGCAGTACTTC.

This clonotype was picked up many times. CDR3 bases: TGTGCCAGCAGCTTAGTTGGCGCCTCGGGTCCTCGCGAGCAGTACTTC. This codes for CASSLVGASGPREQYF. This chain connects TRBV11-2 to TRBJ2-7; D remains ambiguous. Trimming pared 1 base from V and 6 bases from J, leaving 19 bases between. The V gene's germline CDR1 is SGHAT and CDR2 FQNNGV. The CDR3 has 16 residues.

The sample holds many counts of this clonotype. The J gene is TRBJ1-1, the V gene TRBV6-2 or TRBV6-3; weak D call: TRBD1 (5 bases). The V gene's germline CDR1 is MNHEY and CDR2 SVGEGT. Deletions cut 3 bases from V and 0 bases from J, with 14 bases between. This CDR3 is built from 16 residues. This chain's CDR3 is CASSYGVGQLNTEAFF. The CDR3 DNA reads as TGTGCCAGCAGTTATGGCGTCGGACAACTGAACACTGAAGCTTTCTTT.

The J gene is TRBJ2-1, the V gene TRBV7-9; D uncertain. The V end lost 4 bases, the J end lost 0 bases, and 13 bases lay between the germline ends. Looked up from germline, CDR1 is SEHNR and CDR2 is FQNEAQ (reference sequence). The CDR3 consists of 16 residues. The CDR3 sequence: CASSSRRSNSYNEQFF. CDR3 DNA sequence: TGTGCCAGCAGCTCCAGGCGGTCAAACTCCTACAATGAGCAGTTCTTC.